This T cell receptor beta chain is from a study of blood T cell repertoires in COVID-19. Study information: Whether acute or convalescent, the COVID-19 samples came from the United States, Italy and Spain. Sources were T cells, B-cell-depleted T cells, or PBMCs; the material itself was cDNA or gDNA.

Profiled with immunoSEQ multiplex PCR; TCRdb holds only in-frame clones, not every one. The sample carries about 300,000 clones, around 84% recorded once. The CDR3 loop spans 16 amino acids. The germline V gene encodes CDR1 SGHNT and CDR2 YYREEE (reference sequence). V lost 2 bases, J lost 1 base, and 8 bases stayed unmatched. The source of this sequence is a man in his sixties or seventies with acute or convalescent COVID-19. Sequenced material: peripheral blood. The chain uses TRBV5-4 and TRBJ1-2; 7 nucleotides align to TRBD1. For the CDR3, the DNA is TGTGCCAGCAGCTTAGGACAGGCTTTGCGTAACTATGGCTACACCTTC. Protein sequence: CASSLGQALRNYGYTF.